Listed below are T cell receptor beta chains from one sample, sequenced in a study of T cells in Graves' hyperthyroidism and ophthalmopathy. TCRdb reprocessed the multiplex PCR reads via MiXCR and lists one record per CDR3 protein. The sample has hundreds of thousands of distinct CDR3 sequences, 40% to 55% seen once; the top ten hold 7% to 7.5%. Sequencing used peripheral blood or thyroid tissue (not recorded which). The origin of the receptors is an adult man with Graves' disease, either hyperthyroidism or ophthalmopathy (not recorded which). Both conserved end residues are part of each CDR3. Clone size is not always given. Where it is, it says once, few, many or a class for expanded clones.

v_call	j_call	clone_size	cdr3_aa
TRBV25-1	TRBJ2-2	-	CASSRADRSNTGELFF
TRBV7-9	TRBJ2-2	-	CASSQPNASGPGELFF
TRBV20-1	TRBJ1-4	-	CSARNEQGLGKLFF
TRBV2	TRBJ2-7	-	CASGGQQNF
TRBV7-3	TRBJ1-2	many	CASSLAPGGNGYTF
TRBV15	TRBJ1-1	-	CATSSVTGGREAFF
TRBV10-1	TRBJ2-5	-	CASSDSNRARETQYF
TRBV2	TRBJ2-7	many	CASSSGQGADEQYF
TRBV5-1	TRBJ1-5	-	CASSSDGAPNQHQHF
TRBV19	TRBJ1-1	-	CASTPGGRGNTEAFF
TRBV6-5	-	-	CASSSAGGTGELFF
TRBV2	TRBJ1-5	-	CASVKGQGAGAQPQHF
TRBV7-8	TRBJ1-6	-	CVQRGSPLHF
TRBV2	TRBJ1-6	many	CASSEEAGANSPLHF
TRBV9	TRBJ1-2	many	CASSGTVGLYGYTF
TRBV10-3	TRBJ1-1	-	CAISPERGLRAFF
TRBV12-3/TRBV12-4	TRBJ1-1	-	CASSWGVGGTEAFF
TRBV7-9	TRBJ2-3	-	CATSDPREGTDTQYF
TRBV7-2	TRBJ1-5	many	CASSLAWSEGPQHF
TRBV20-1	TRBJ2-5	-	CSARLLQVGETQYF
TRBV29-1	TRBJ2-5	once	CSLAGNGYETQYF
TRBV20-1	TRBJ1-1	few	CSARDYRGNEAFF
TRBV20-1	TRBJ2-2	once	CSASSGRVTSGELFF
TRBV12-3/TRBV12-4	TRBJ1-1	few	CASSLKRSDGREAFF
TRBV24-1	TRBJ1-6	-	CATSDGDGLNSPLHF
TRBV12-3/TRBV12-4	TRBJ1-4	few	CAIRGWGEKLFF
TRBV5-6	TRBJ1-6	-	CASSLADASPLHF
TRBV7-9	TRBJ2-2	many	CASSSDTGELFF
TRBV15	TRBJ1-6	-	CATSSLGAQSSPLHF
TRBV7-9	TRBJ2-7	few	CASSQASGGPYEQYF
TRBV20-1	TRBJ2-7	-	CSARSRTGKYF
TRBV11-1	TRBJ2-7	-	CASSLLGGWAYEQYF
TRBV7-6	TRBJ1-4	-	CASSLSLGQGIANEKLFF
TRBV7-3	TRBJ2-5	few	CASSQEWAAYQETQYF
TRBV20-1	TRBJ1-2	-	CSASVQGETVTYTF
TRBV7-9	TRBJ1-2	-	CASSLAGTGSGGYTF
TRBV19	TRBJ1-5	-	CASRNRGGDRHQPQHF
TRBV7-9	TRBJ1-1	many	CASIPDGVNTEAFF
TRBV25-1	TRBJ2-5	-	CASSGQGAEGETQYF
TRBV2	TRBJ1-1	few	CASISTALNTEAFF
TRBV20-1	TRBJ2-7	-	CSARVDPYEQYF
TRBV7-4	TRBJ1-1	-	CASSLVGIIGTNTEAFF
TRBV7-9	TRBJ1-2	many	CASSRTGALYGYTF
TRBV7-9	TRBJ1-1	many	CASSSQGAAEAFF
TRBV2	TRBJ1-4	many	CASSREESEKLFF
TRBV6-5	TRBJ1-4	few	CASSPTSGKLFF
TRBV5-1	TRBJ1-2	few	CASSESYRGRIYGYTF
TRBV5-4	TRBJ1-1	-	CASSLEDRGHLEDTEAFF
TRBV20-1	TRBJ2-4	-	CSAQETGEDIQYF
TRBV7-9	TRBJ2-7	few	CASSRALGESSYEQYF
TRBV7-2	TRBJ1-5	many	CASSDPGQPMNF
TRBV9	TRBJ1-1	-	CASSPRTVQTEAFF
TRBV29-1	TRBJ1-5	many	CSVVPDSNQPQHF
TRBV24-1	TRBJ2-3	-	CATSDLSGNTDTQYF
TRBV19	TRBJ2-5	-	CASSRGQQETQYF
TRBV30	TRBJ1-6	-	CAWGTANNSPLHF